The subject of this entry is one T cell receptor beta chain. These data belong to a study of monozygotic twins with inflammatory bowel disease. Each donor had 2.5 ml of blood drawn. This CDR3 spans 16 amino acids. Per germline, CDR1 SGDLS and CDR2 YYNGEE. Each sample had eight separate cDNA synthesis reactions. TCRdb re-called the 5' RACE reads; one entry per CDR3 protein, DNA not given. The sample's table shows 300,000 to 450,000 distinct CDR3 sequences. V usage is TRBV9 and J usage is TRBJ2-3; the D call from TCRdb, TRBD2, cannot be confirmed without DNA. Sequencing was carried out using blood. This receptor was taken from a human donor with ulcerative colitis or Crohn's disease, or a healthy co-twin of an affected twin (not recorded which). CDR3 amino acids: CASSVGGRGAADTQYF.